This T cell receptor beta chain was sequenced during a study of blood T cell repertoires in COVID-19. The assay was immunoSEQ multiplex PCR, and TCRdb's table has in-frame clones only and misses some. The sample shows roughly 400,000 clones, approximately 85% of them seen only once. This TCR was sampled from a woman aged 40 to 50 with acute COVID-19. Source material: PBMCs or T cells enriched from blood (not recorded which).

In DNA, the CDR3 is TGTGCCAGCAGTGGGTACAGGAACACTGAAGCTTTCTTT. Translated, it gives CASSGYRNTEAFF. The chain uses TRBV6-1 and TRBJ1-1; no clear D. The CDR3 length is 13 residues. Germline loops: CDR1 MNHNS, CDR2 SASEGT. Trimming pared 4 bases from V and 1 base from J, leaving 7 bases between.